These 5 T cell receptor beta chains originate from one sample sequenced in a study of beta chain features in type 1 diabetes. The authors reverse transcribed all of the isolated RNA, so sequencing captured expressed TCRB transcripts. Repertoires were generated with immunoSEQ multiplex PCR, while TCRdb's copy carries only in-frame clones and drops some. Of under 250,000 clones in the sample, around 26% were seen once. The source material was central memory CD4+ T cells from blood. Source of these receptors: a man aged 25 to 45 in good health.

The rearrangement joins TRBV6-6 to TRBJ2-5; D may match TRBD1 or TRBD2 (5 bases each). Germline CDR1 is MNHNY and CDR2 is SVGAGI (reference sequence). The CDR3 has 14 amino acids. Between the trimmed V and J ends, which lost 5 bases and 5 bases, there was a span of 15 bases. CDR3 in DNA: TGTGCCAGCAGTCACCGAGGCAGGGAGGAGACCCAGTACTTC. This translates into CASSHRGREETQYF.

This clone was picked up many times. The same CDR3 also results from other DNA sequences found in this sample. The CDR3 loop reads CASSWGQGAETLAETQYF. The CDR3 DNA reads TGCGCCAGCAGCTGGGGACAGGGGGCTGAGACCTTGGCGGAGACCCAGTACTTC. The chain carries TRBV5-1 and TRBJ2-5; 12 bases fit TRBD1. Germline V gene data show CDR1 as SGHRS and CDR2 as YFSETQ. V was clipped by 3 bases and J by 5 bases; unmatched bases: 14. The CDR3 totals 18 residues.

This clone was counted a few times. This chain uses TRBV25-1 with TRBJ2-1; 7 bases are shared with TRBD2. This CDR3 contains 16 residues. Unmatched junction bases numbered 7, after V lost 5 bases and J lost 0 bases. CDR1 MGHDK and CDR2 SYGVNS come from the germline V gene. The CDR3 DNA sequence: TGTGCCAGCAGTCCGACGACTAGCCGCTCCTACAATGAGCAGTTCTTC. Translating gives CASSPTTSRSYNEQFF.

The V call is TRBV5-1, the J call TRBJ1-1; TRBD1 agrees at 9 bases. Germline V CDR1 and CDR2: SGHRS, YFSETQ. With V trimmed by 4 bases and J by 0 bases, 10 bases remained unmatched. The CDR3 sequence is 17 residues long. The CDR3 here is CASSLQGANVMNTEAFF. CDR3 sequence (DNA): TGCGCCAGCAGCCTACAGGGGGCTAACGTTATGAACACTGAAGCTTTCTTT.

A few counts support this clone. The chain joins TRBV29-1 to TRBJ1-1; a possible D gene is TRBD1 (6 bases). V shed 7 bases and J shed 0 bases, with 12 bases lying between them. The CDR3 loop spans 13 amino acids. Germline V gene data show CDR1 as SQVTM and CDR2 as ANQGSEA. The CDR3 here is CSAETGMNTEAFF. DNA for the CDR3: TGCAGCGCCGAAACAGGGATGAACACTGAAGCTTTCTTT.